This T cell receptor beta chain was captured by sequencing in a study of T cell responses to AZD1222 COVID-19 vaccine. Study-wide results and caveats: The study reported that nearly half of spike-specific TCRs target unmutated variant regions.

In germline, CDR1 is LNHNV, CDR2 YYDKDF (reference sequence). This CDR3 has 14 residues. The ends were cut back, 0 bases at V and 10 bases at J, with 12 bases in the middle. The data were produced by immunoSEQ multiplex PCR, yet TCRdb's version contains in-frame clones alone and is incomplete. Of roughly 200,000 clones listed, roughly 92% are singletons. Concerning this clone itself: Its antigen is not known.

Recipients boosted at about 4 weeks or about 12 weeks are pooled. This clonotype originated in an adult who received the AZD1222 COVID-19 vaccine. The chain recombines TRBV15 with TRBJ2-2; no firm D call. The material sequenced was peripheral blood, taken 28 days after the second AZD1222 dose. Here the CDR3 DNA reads TGTGCCACCAGCAGAGATGGAGAGCGAGAGGAGCTGTTTTTT. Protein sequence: CATSRDGEREELFF. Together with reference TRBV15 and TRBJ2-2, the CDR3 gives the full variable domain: DAMVIQNPRYQVTQFGKPVTLSCSQTLNHNVMYWYQQKSSQAPKLLFHYYDKDFNNEADTPDNFQSRRPNTSFCFLDIRSPGLGDTAMYLCATSRDGEREELFFGEGSRLTVL.